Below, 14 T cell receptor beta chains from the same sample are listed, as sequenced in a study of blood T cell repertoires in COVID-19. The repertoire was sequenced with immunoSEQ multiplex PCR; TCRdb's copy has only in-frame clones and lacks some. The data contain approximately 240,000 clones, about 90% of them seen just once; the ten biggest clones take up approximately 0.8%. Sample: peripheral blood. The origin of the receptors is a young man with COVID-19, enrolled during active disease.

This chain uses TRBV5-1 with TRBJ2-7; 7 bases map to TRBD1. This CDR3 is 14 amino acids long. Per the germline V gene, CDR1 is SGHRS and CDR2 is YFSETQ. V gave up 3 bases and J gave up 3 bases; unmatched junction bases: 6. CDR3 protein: CASSSDRVGYEQYF. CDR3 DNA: TGCGCCAGCAGCTCAGACAGGGTTGGCTACGAGCAGTACTTC. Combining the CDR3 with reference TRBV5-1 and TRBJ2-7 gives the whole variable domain KAGVTQTPRYLIKTRGQQVTLSCSPISGHRSVSWYQQTPGQGLQFLFEYFSETQRNKGNFPGRFSGRQFSNSRSEMNVSTLELGDSALYLCASSSDRVGYEQYFGPGTRLTVT.

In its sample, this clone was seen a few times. This CDR3 is CASSRRGEGTGNTIYF. The CDR3 coding sequence is TGTGCCAGCAGCCGTAGAGGGGAGGGAACAGGAAACACCATATATTTT. This chain uses TRBV3-1 (or the pseudogene TRBV3-2) with TRBJ1-3, with D perhaps TRBD1 (5 bases). The CDR3 contains 16 residues. Looked up from germline, CDR1 is LGHDT and CDR2 is YNNKEL (reference sequence). V was cut by 4 bases and J by 4 bases, with 17 bases left in between.

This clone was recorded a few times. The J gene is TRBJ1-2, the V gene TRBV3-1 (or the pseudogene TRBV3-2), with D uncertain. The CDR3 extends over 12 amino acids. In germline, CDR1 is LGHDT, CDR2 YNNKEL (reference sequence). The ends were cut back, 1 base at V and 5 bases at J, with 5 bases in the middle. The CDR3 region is CASSQGVYGYTF. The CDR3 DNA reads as TGTGCCAGCAGCCAAGGAGTTTATGGCTACACCTTC.

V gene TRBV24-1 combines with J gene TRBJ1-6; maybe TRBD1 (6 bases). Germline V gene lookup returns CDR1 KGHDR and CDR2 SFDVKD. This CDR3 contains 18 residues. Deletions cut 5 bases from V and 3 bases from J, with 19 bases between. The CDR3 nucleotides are TGTGCCACCAGTGCCCCACCCCCAAACAGGGTCTATAATTCACCCCTCCACTTT. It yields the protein CATSAPPPNRVYNSPLHF.

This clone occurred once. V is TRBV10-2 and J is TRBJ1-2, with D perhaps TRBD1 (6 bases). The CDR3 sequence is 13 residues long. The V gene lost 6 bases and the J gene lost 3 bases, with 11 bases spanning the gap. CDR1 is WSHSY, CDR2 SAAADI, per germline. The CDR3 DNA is TGCGCCAGCAGCCTACAGGGTCACTATGGCTACACCTTC. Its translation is CASSLQGHYGYTF.

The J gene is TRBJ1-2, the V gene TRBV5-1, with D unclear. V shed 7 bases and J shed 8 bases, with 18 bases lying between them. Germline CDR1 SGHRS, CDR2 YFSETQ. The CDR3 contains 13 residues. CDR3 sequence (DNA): TGCGCCAGCTCGAATCCCGGATGGGAGGGCTACACCTTC. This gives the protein CASSNPGWEGYTF.

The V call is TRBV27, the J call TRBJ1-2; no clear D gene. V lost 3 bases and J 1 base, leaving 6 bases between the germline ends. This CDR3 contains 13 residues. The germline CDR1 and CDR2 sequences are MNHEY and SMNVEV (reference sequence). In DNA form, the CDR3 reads TGTGCCAGCAGTTTCGGGAGTAACTATGGCTACACCTTC. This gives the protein CASSFGSNYGYTF.

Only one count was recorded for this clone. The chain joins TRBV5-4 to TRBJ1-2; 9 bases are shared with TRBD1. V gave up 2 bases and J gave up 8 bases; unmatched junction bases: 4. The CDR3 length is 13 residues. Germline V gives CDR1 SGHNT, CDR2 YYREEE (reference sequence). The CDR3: CASSLQGAQGYTF. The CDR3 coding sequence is TGTGCCAGCAGCTTACAGGGGGCGCAAGGCTACACCTTC.

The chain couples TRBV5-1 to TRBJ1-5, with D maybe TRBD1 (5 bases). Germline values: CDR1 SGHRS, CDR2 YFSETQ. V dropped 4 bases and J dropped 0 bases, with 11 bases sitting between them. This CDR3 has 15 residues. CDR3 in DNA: TGCGCCAGCAGCGAGTACAGGAATAGCAATCAGCCCCAGCATTTT. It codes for CASSEYRNSNQPQHF.

The DNA for the CDR3 is TGTGCCAGCAGTTACGGCCACACTGAAGCTTTCTTT. It specifies CASSYGHTEAFF. The genes are TRBV6-6 and TRBJ1-1; D not certain. V lost 2 bases, J lost 3 bases, and 4 bases lay in between. The CDR3 has 12 amino acids. Germline CDR1 and CDR2: MNHNY and SVGAGI (reference sequence).

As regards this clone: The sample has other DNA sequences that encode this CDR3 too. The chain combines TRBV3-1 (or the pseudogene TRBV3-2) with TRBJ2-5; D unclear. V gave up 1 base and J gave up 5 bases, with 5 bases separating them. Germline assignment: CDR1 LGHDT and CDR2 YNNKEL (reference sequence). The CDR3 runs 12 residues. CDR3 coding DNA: TGTGCCAGCAGCCAAGTTCGTGAGACCCAGTACTTC. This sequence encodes CASSQVRETQYF.

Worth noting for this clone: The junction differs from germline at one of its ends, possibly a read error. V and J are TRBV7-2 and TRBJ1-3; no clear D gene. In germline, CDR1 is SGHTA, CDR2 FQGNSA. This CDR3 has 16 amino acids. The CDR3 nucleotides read TGTGCCAGCAGCCTAGCATTCGGGTTCTCTGGAAACACCATATATTTT. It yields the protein CASSLAFGFSGNTIYF.

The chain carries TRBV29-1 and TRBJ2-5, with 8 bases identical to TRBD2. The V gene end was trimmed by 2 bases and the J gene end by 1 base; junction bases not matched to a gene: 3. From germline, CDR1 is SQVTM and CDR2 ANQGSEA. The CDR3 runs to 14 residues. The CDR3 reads CSVERGGPQETQYF. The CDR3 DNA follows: TGCAGCGTTGAACGGGGGGGCCCCCAAGAGACCCAGTACTTC. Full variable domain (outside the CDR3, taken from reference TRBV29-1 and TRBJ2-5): SAVISQKPSRDICQRGTSLTIQCQVDSQVTMMFWYRQQPGQSLTLIATANQGSEATYESGFVIDKFPISRPNLTFSTLTVSNMSPEDSSIYLCSVERGGPQETQYFGPGTRLLVL.

CDR3 DNA: TGTGCCAGCTCCCACGACAGGGAGGATGGCTACACCTTC. This gives the protein CASSHDREDGYTF. The genes are TRBV18 and TRBJ1-2, with TRBD1 matching over 7 bases. This CDR3 is 13 amino acids long. V lost 6 bases and J lost 6; bases outside the gene matches: 7. Germline V CDR1 and CDR2: KGHSH, LQKENI. Filled out from reference TRBV18 and TRBJ1-2, the complete variable domain reads NAGVMQNPRHLVRRRGQEARLRCSPMKGHSHVYWYRQLPEEGLKFMVYLQKENIIDESGMPKERFSAEFPKEGPSILRIQQVVRGDSAAYFCASSHDREDGYTFGSGTRLTVV.